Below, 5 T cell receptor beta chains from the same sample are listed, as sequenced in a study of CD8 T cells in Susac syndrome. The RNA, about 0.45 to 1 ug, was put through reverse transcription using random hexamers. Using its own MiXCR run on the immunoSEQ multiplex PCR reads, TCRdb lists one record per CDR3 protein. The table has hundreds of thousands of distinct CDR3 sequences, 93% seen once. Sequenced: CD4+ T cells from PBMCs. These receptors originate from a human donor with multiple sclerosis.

The CDR3 DNA follows: TGTGCCAGCAGTGTTAACAGGGTCACCGGGGAGCTGTTTTTT. This encodes CASSVNRVTGELFF. The gene calls are TRBV6-1 and TRBJ2-2, with D tentatively TRBD1 (6 bases). CDR3 length equals 14 residues. Germline assignment: CDR1 MNHNS and CDR2 SASEGT. V lost 4 bases to trimming and J lost 4 bases, with 10 bases between them.

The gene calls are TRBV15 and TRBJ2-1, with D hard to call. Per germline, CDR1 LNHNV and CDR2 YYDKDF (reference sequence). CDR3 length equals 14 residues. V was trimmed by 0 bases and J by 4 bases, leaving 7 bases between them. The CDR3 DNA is TGTGCCACCAGCAGAGATCCCCAGTACAATGAGCAGTTCTTC. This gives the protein CATSRDPQYNEQFF.

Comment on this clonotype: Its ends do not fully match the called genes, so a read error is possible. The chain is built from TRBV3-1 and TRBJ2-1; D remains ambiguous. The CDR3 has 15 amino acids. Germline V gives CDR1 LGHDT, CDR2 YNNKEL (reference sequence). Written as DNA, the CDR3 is TGTGCCAGCAGCCAAGCCTTGGTATCCTCCAATGAGCAGTTCTTC. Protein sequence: CASSQALVSSNEQFF.

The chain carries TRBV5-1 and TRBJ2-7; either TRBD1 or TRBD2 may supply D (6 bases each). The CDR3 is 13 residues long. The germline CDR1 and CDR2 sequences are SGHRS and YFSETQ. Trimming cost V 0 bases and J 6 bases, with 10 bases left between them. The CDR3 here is CASSLGGGPEQYF. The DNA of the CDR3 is TGCGCCAGCAGCTTGGGTGGGGGGCCCGAGCAGTACTTC.

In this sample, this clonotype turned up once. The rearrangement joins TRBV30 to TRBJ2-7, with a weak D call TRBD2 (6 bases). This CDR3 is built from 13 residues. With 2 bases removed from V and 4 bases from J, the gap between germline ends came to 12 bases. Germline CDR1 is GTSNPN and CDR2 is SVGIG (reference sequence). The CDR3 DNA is TGTGCCTGGAGTTCCCCCGGGGGATACGAGCAGTACTTC. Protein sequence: CAWSSPGGYEQYF.